Here is one TCR beta chain with its context. Antigen: not known. The data derive from a study of cytomegalovirus exposure and HLA in healthy donors. Study-wide results and caveats: Later analysis identified 16,951 TCR beta sequences associated with HLA alleles, using a false discovery rate threshold of 0.05.

The J segment lost 7 bases and the V segment lost 1 base, leaving 8 bases of the junction unmatched. CDR1 is PRHDT, CDR2 FYEKMQ, per germline (reference sequence). The CDR3 covers 16 residues. It was with 60 Vbeta and 13 Jbeta primers that the PCR ran. Profiling relied on immunoSEQ multiplex PCR, and the TCRdb table lists in-frame clones only, not all of them. The data contain 60,000 to 70,000 clones, 78% of them singletons. This clonotype was sampled from a man younger than 35 in good health and CMV-seropositive. Material: PBMCs. The gene calls are TRBV13 and TRBJ2-3; 10 nucleotides agree with TRBD2. The CDR3 sequence is CASSLEAGGPEYTQYF. Here the CDR3 DNA reads TGTGCCAGCAGCTTAGAAGCGGGGGGGCCTGAATATACGCAGTATTTT.